This T cell receptor beta chain was documented in a study of blood T cell repertoires in COVID-19. Study in general: PBMCs, B-cell-depleted T cells, or T cells were the source of the cDNA or gDNA that made up the material.

CDR3 length: 14 residues. Germline loops: CDR1 KGHSH, CDR2 LQKENI. V was shortened by 6 bases and J by 2 bases, with 13 bases between the two germline ends. Some clones are missing from TCRdb's copy, which holds only in-frame ones; the method was immunoSEQ multiplex PCR. Among 84,000 or so clones listed, around four fifths were seen once. This clonotype was obtained from a man aged 80 or over with active or convalescent COVID-19. The sequenced sample consisted of peripheral blood. J is TRBJ1-1 and V is TRBV18; a possible D gene is TRBD1 (6 bases). Here the CDR3 reads CASSEGGPNTEAFF. CDR3 bases: TGTGCCAGCTCCGAGGGGGGGCCCAACACTGAAGCTTTCTTT.